Listed below are T cell receptor beta chains from one sample, sequenced in a study of T cell responses to AZD1222 COVID-19 vaccine. Clones were read by immunoSEQ multiplex PCR, and TCRdb kept only the in-frame ones, dropping some. The data contain about 150,000 clones, 90% of them singletons. Material: peripheral blood, obtained 28 days after the second AZD1222 dose. The receptor source for this set is an adult who received the AZD1222 COVID-19 vaccine. Each CDR3 is given with its conserved first and last residue. A D gene is named only where the DNA matches it firmly. Clone size is stated in some rows and not others, as once, few, many or a class when expanded.

TRBJ1-1 | TRBV6-2/TRBV6-3 | NA | NA | CASSMGGPKMNTEAFF | TGTGCCAGCAGTATGGGGGGGCCGAAAATGAACACTGAAGCTTTCTTT
TRBJ2-7 | TRBV28 | NA | TRBD2 | CATSPVRLAASYEQYF | TGTGCCACGTCCCCAGTAAGGCTAGCGGCTTCCTACGAGCAGTACTTC
TRBJ1-1 | TRBV19 | NA | TRBD1 | CASSGTAGLEAFF | TGTGCCAGCTCCGGGACAGCCGGCTTAGAAGCTTTCTTT
TRBJ2-5 | TRBV7-6 | NA | TRBD1 | CASSLAYRGSSETQYF | TGTGCCAGCAGCTTGGCGTACAGGGGCTCCTCGGAGACCCAGTACTTC
TRBJ1-5 | TRBV19 | NA | TRBD1 | CASSTVTGVNQPQHF | TGTGCCAGTAGTACTGTGACAGGGGTCAATCAGCCCCAGCATTTT
TRBJ1-2 | TRBV4-1 | NA | NA | CASSQDQGPNYGYTF | TGCGCCAGCAGCCAAGATCAGGGTCCAAACTATGGCTACACCTTC
TRBJ2-3 | TRBV10-3 | few | NA | CAIMASGGGADTQYF | TGTGCCATCATGGCCAGCGGAGGGGGGGCAGATACGCAGTATTTT
TRBJ2-7 | TRBV30 | NA | NA | CAWSRFGSRVYGEQYF | TGTGCCTGGAGTCGATTTGGCAGCAGGGTATATGGCGAGCAGTACTTC
TRBJ2-7 | TRBV28 | NA | TRBD1 | CASSFRDRGGEQYF | TGTGCCAGCAGTTTCCGGGACAGGGGTGGCGAGCAGTACTTC
TRBJ2-7 | TRBV6-5 | NA | TRBD2 | CASTGLAGSYEQYF | TGTGCCAGTACTGGACTAGCGGGCTCCTACGAGCAGTACTTC
TRBJ1-2 | TRBV30 | once | NA | CAWIRVYGYTF | TGTGCCTGGATTCGGGTCTATGGCTACACCTTC
TRBJ1-2 | TRBV28 | NA | NA | CASNRQVGSYTF | TGTGCCAGCAATCGACAGGTCGGGAGCTACACCTTC
TRBJ1-5 | TRBV7-8 | NA | TRBD1 | CASSLGQGLNQPQHF | TGTGCCAGCAGCCTCGGACAGGGACTCAATCAGCCCCAGCATTTT
TRBJ1-2 | TRBV4-2 | NA | NA | CASSPRGGQLSLTDPTNYGYTF | TGTGCCAGCAGCCCGCGAGGGGGTCAGTTGAGCCTCACCGACCCCACTAACTATGGCTACACCTTC
TRBJ1-6 | TRBV28 | NA | NA | CASSSTTGLNSPLHF | TGTGCCAGCAGCTCGACCACGGGCCTTAATTCACCCCTCCACTTT
TRBJ1-4 | TRBV5-1 | NA | NA | CASSLDGVTNEKLFF | TGCGCCAGCAGCTTGGACGGGGTTACTAATGAAAAACTGTTTTTT
TRBJ1-5 | TRBV18 | NA | TRBD1 | CASSPHQGADQPQHF | TGTGCCAGCTCACCGCACCAGGGGGCCGATCAGCCCCAGCATTTT
TRBJ1-1 | TRBV7-9 | NA | NA | CASSLAVAEAFF | TGTGCCAGCAGCTTAGCGGTTGCTGAAGCTTTCTTT
TRBJ1-2 | TRBV12-3/TRBV12-4 | NA | NA | CASSLRDGYTF | TGTGCCAGCAGCCTCAGGGACGGCTACACCTTC
TRBJ2-1 | TRBV4-1 | NA | TRBD1 | CASSPQDRSYNEQFF | TGCGCCAGCAGCCCGCAGGACAGGTCCTACAATGAGCAGTTCTTC
TRBJ1-2 | TRBV7-9 | NA | NA | CASSLANFPGHGYTF | TGTGCCAGCAGCTTAGCAAACTTCCCGGGTCATGGCTACACCTTC
TRBJ1-5 | TRBV6-4 | large | NA | CASSDSEGQPQHF | TGTGCCAGCAGTGACTCGGAAGGGCAGCCCCAGCATTTT
TRBJ2-3 | TRBV5-1 | NA | NA | CASFPGRAGPDTQYF | TGCGCCAGCTTCCCGGGACGGGCCGGACCAGATACGCAGTATTTT
TRBJ2-3 | TRBV29-1 | NA | NA | CSVESDTQYF | TGCAGCGTTGAATCAGATACGCAGTATTTT
TRBJ2-2 | TRBV6-2/TRBV6-3 | NA | NA | CASSYGAGELFF | TGTGCCAGCAGTTATGGGGCCGGGGAGCTGTTTTTT
TRBJ1-6 | TRBV7-2 | few | TRBD1 | CASSLNRGLLGSYNSPLHF | TGTGCCAGCAGCTTGAACAGGGGCCTATTGGGCTCCTATAATTCACCCCTCCACTTT
TRBJ1-6 | TRBV11-2 | NA | NA | CASNAQGHNSPLHF | TGTGCCAGCAACGCCCAGGGGCATAATTCACCCCTCCACTTT
TRBJ1-4 | TRBV28 | NA | NA | CASHFDEKLFF | TGTGCCAGCCATTTTGATGAAAAACTGTTTTTT
TRBJ1-1 | TRBV6-5 | NA | NA | CASSYGGNGEAFF | TGTGCCAGCAGTTACGGGGGGAACGGTGAAGCTTTCTTT
TRBJ1-6 | TRBV29-1 | NA | NA | CSAREGSHSPLHF | TGCAGCGCCAGAGAGGGGTCGCATTCACCCCTCCACTTT
TRBJ1-4 | TRBV7-9 | NA | TRBD1 | CASSPITGGPMELFF | TGTGCCAGCAGCCCGATAACAGGGGGCCCAATGGAACTGTTTTTT